This T cell receptor (beta chain) was profiled in a study of shared clonotypes between healthy human individuals. This clone has only one observation. This table comes from immunoSEQ multiplex PCR, and its TCRdb copy is limited to in-frame clones, with some not included. The profile covers roughly 1.4 million clones, with 98% to 99% appearing a single time and about 0.35% taken by the ten largest. The sequenced material came from naive CD4+ T cells sorted from blood. Subset meaning: CD45RA+ positively selected. The clonotype was recovered from a man between 25 and 39 years old in good health.

As DNA, the CDR3 is TGTGCCAGCAGTGAGTCGACTACTAGATTTAACTACGAGCAGTACTTC. This codes for CASSESTTRFNYEQYF. This chain joins TRBV6-1 and TRBJ2-7; D perhaps matches TRBD2 (5 bases). Germline V lookup: CDR1 MNHNS, CDR2 SASEGT. The CDR3 contains 16 residues. V was pared by 3 bases and J by 3 bases, with 18 bases between.